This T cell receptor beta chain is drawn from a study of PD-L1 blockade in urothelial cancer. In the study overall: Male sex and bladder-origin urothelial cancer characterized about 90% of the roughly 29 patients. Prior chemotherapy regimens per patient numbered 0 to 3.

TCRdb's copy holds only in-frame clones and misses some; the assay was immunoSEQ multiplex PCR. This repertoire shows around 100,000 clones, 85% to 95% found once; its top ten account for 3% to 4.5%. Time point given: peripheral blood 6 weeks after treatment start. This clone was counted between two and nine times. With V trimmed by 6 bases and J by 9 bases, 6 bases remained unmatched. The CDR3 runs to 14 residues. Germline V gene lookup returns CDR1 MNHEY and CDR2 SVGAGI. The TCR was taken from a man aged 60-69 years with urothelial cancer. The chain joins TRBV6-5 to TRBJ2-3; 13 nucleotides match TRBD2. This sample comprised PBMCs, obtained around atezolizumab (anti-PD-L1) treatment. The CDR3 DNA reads TGTGCCAGCAGCCCAGGGACTAGCGGGAAAACGCAGTATTTT. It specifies CASSPGTSGKTQYF.